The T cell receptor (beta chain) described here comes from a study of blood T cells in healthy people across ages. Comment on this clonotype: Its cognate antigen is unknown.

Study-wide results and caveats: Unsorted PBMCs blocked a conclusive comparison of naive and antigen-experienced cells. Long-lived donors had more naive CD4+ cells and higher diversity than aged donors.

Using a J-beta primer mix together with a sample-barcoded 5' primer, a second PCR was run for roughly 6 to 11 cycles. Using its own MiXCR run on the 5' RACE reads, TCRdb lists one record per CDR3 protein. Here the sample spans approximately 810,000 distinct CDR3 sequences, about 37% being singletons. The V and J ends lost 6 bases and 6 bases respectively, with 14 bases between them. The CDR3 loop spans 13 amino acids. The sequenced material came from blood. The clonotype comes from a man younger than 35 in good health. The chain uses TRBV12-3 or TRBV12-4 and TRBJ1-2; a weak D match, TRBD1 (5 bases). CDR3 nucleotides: TGTGCCAGCAGCCTGAGCAGGGCGGATGGCTACACCTTC. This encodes CASSLSRADGYTF.